This record looks at one T cell receptor (beta chain) sequence and its context. CDR3 length: 14 residues. Germline-derived CDR1 and CDR2 are DFQATT and SNEGSKA (reference sequence). V was clipped by 3 bases and J by 7 bases; unmatched bases: 5. The source of the sample is a study of response to subunit inactivated influenza vaccine. TCRdb reprocessed the RT-PCR reads with MiXCR, giving one entry per CDR3 protein. Of 500,000 to 700,000 distinct CDR3 sequences detected, around 21% appear once; the ten largest clones hold around 2.8%. These data also featured in a second study, about T cells expressing NK-cell markers. From that second work: In generating TCR beta cDNA, 5'RACE template switching with UMIs was used. Of eight sequenced donors, seven were HCMV-seropositive and one HCMV-seronegative. Several experiments confined sorting to alpha-beta TCR T cells with an anti-gamma-delta TCR antibody. Top CD8+ clonotypes included the dominant CD3+CD56+NKG2C+ clonotypes in six donors.

The source was CD4+ T cells sorted from PBMCs, collected 12 days after vaccination. V usage is TRBV20-1 and J usage is TRBJ2-1; 11 bases line up with TRBD2. The sequence was obtained from a man aged 50 to 59 who received an inactivated influenza vaccine. Here the CDR3 reads CSASSGRGGNEQFF. CDR3 bases: TGCAGTGCTAGTAGCGGGAGGGGAGGGAATGAGCAGTTCTTC.